This is a list of T cell receptor beta chains from one sample in a study of T-cell memory formation after mild COVID-19. One entry per CDR3 protein results from TCRdb running MiXCR on the 5' RACE reads. The data contain roughly 130,000 distinct CDR3 sequences, roughly 6% of them singletons. Sequenced material: PBMCs or a T cell subset sorted from them (not recorded which). These receptors were collected from an adult woman who had mild COVID-19 (a few samples of this study predate the infection). Cell type and time point are not known. Each CDR3 is given with its conserved first and last residue. The D gene is left open where the match is weak. Clone size is given for some rows only: seen once, a few or many times, or a class if the clone is expanded.

j_call	d_call	v_call	clone_size	cdr3_aa
TRBJ2-1	TRBD1	TRBV20-1	few	CSARAGTGNLAQFF
TRBJ2-5	TRBD1	TRBV3-1	few	CASSVTTGGAETQYF
TRBJ2-2	TRBD2	TRBV5-1	.	CASSWREGGTGELFF
TRBJ1-5	.	TRBV2	many	CASSAGAGARDQPQHF
TRBJ2-7	TRBD1	TRBV5-1	many	CASSSGQGGYEQYF
TRBJ1-1	.	TRBV12-3/TRBV12-4	few	CASSFSFEAFF
TRBJ2-1	TRBD2	TRBV5-1	.	CASSLGTSGDREFF
TRBJ1-4	.	TRBV5-1	few	CASSWTAAANEKLFF
TRBJ1-1	TRBD1	TRBV6-1	few	CASSWDRFEAFF
TRBJ2-7	TRBD2	TRBV5-1	few	CASSKQASGGRNEQYF
TRBJ2-2	.	TRBV5-1	many	CASSLASANTGELFF
TRBJ2-7	.	TRBV6-5	few	CASSYSNIVSYEQYF
TRBJ2-7	.	TRBV20-1	many	CSARPVIGITYEQYF
TRBJ2-7	TRBD1	TRBV20-1	many	CSASNAGTGSYEQYF
TRBJ2-2	.	TRBV7-8	many	CASSLDAGLFTGELFF
TRBJ1-1	.	TRBV5-6	few	CASSLDITLTMNTEAFF
TRBJ2-5	.	TRBV2	few	CASSDWRHQETQYF
TRBJ1-5	TRBD1	TRBV4-2	few	CASSQGGPHTNRQGIVYQPQHF
TRBJ2-1	.	TRBV2	few	CASSVLRDNEQFF
TRBJ1-5	.	TRBV12-3/TRBV12-4	few	CASSFRRGSNQPQHF
TRBJ2-1	TRBD2	TRBV5-1	many	CASSPATSAIDNEQFF
TRBJ1-1	TRBD1	TRBV7-2	.	CASSRDRGGTEAFF
TRBJ2-3	TRBD2	TRBV5-6	many	CASIFLAGDTDTQYF
TRBJ2-3	.	TRBV12-3/TRBV12-4	.	CASSPGSPASTDTQYF
TRBJ2-5	.	TRBV24-1	.	CATSDRSELRGETQYF
TRBJ1-2	.	TRBV12-3/TRBV12-4	.	CASSLDGGHGYTF
TRBJ1-1	TRBD1	TRBV3-1	few	CASSRTGTGRGEAFF
TRBJ2-6	.	TRBV4-2	.	CASSQPNPGSGANVLTF
TRBJ2-3	.	TRBV29-1	many	CSVAGHSNTDTQYF
TRBJ2-4	.	TRBV24-1	.	CATSDSTRSGKNIQYF
TRBJ2-1	TRBD2	TRBV24-1	few	CATSAGGDNEQFF
TRBJ2-1	.	TRBV7-9	many	CASSLEGHPSDEQFF
TRBJ2-5	.	TRBV5-6	.	CASSMTWGTQYF
TRBJ1-2	TRBD1	TRBV5-1	few	CASSSRTGDGYTF
TRBJ2-3	TRBD1	TRBV6-5	few	CASTLRGQGFWKQYF
TRBJ1-6	.	TRBV7-2	many	CASSLGPGENSPLHF